The present T cell receptor (beta chain) was sequenced within a study of response to subunit inactivated influenza vaccine. This clonotype was picked up a small number of times. TCRdb recomputed calls from the RT-PCR reads with MiXCR, one row per CDR3 protein. The sample has more than 600,000 distinct CDR3 sequences, under 20% seen once. The starting material was PBMCs from blood, obtained around 5 days after vaccination. This clonotype originated in a man in his fifties who received an inactivated influenza vaccine.

CDR3 sequence reads: CASSLPAGWGPEQYF. The CDR3 DNA sequence: TGTGCCAGCAGCTTACCAGCGGGATGGGGACCCGAGCAGTACTTC. The chain couples TRBV7-8 to TRBJ2-7, with 7 bases identical to TRBD2. V trimming: 2 bases; J trimming: 6 bases; junction bases outside the gene matches: 10. Germline values: CDR1 SGHVS, CDR2 FQNEAQ. This CDR3 has 15 amino acids.